A single sample is the source of the 21 T cell receptor beta chains below, sequenced in a study of T cells of healthy individuals. TCRdb processed the 5' RACE reads anew with MiXCR; each CDR3 protein has one entry. The repertoire holds tens of thousands of distinct CDR3 sequences, with approximately 15% as singletons. All receptors derive from a human donor in good health.

On this clonotype: Being one base from a much bigger clone, this may be a read error. The chain is built from TRBV27 and TRBJ2-7; D is ambiguous. Trimming stripped 5 bases from V and 8 bases from J, with 22 bases between. This CDR3 is 15 amino acids long. Germline CDR1 and CDR2: MNHEY and SMNVEV (reference sequence). The CDR3 DNA reads as TGTGCCAGCAGTGCCCTATCCAGCTCGCCGGGCCAGCAGTACTTC. Translated: CASSALSSSPGQQYF.

The chain combines TRBV7-2 with TRBJ2-7, with 8 bases identical to TRBD2. Germline V lookup: CDR1 SGHTA, CDR2 FQGNSA. V dropped 3 bases and J dropped 3; count of bases not matched to a gene: 4. The CDR3 has 14 residues. This CDR3 is CASSFGTRRYEQYF. CDR3 DNA: TGTGCCAGCAGCTTTGGGACTAGGCGCTACGAGCAGTACTTC.

This clonotype occurred many times. The chain uses TRBV6-1 and TRBJ2-2; TRBD1 or TRBD2 may be the D gene (5 bases each). The germline V gene has CDR1 MNHNS and CDR2 SASEGT. V lost 5 bases and J 7 bases, leaving 14 bases between the germline ends. This CDR3 contains 14 residues. CDR3 in amino acids: CASSFGTRGGELFF. The CDR3 DNA follows: TGTGCCAGCAGTTTTGGGACGCGCGGCGGGGAGCTGTTTTTT.

This clonotype was seen ten or more times. The chain employs TRBV12-3 or TRBV12-4 and TRBJ2-3; TRBD2 matches at 8 bases. J was trimmed by 5 bases and V by 7 bases; bases with no gene match: 17. The CDR3 totals 17 residues. CDR3 region: CASTKWGGRTRQDTQYF. CDR3 in DNA: TGTGCCAGCACTAAGTGGGGCGGGAGGACCCGTCAAGATACGCAGTATTTT.

This clonotype was found many times. The chain joins TRBV6-1 to TRBJ2-3; TRBD1 matches at 8 bases. The ends lost 7 bases at V and 1 base at J; junction bases unmatched: 7. Germline V gives CDR1 MNHNS, CDR2 SASEGT. This CDR3 spans 15 amino acids. The CDR3 coding sequence is TGTGCCAGCATCGAGGGACAGGAGGGCACAGATACGCAGTATTTT. This codes for CASIEGQEGTDTQYF.

This clonotype was recorded a few times. This rearrangement joins TRBV25-1 to TRBJ2-1, with 8 bases aligning to TRBD2. In germline, CDR1 is MGHDK, CDR2 SYGVNS. The CDR3 sequence is 15 residues long. The V segment lost 4 bases and the J segment 7 bases; nucleotides outside the gene matches: 9. CDR3 sequence (DNA): TGTGCCAGCAGTGTAACGGGGGGGGCGGGTAATGAGCAGTTCTTC. Protein: CASSVTGGAGNEQFF.

Ten or more counts support this clonotype. The genes are TRBV9 and TRBJ2-3; D gene ambiguous. This CDR3 has 14 amino acids. V shed 2 bases and J shed 6 bases, with 13 bases lying between them. Per germline, CDR1 SGDLS and CDR2 YYNGEE. CDR3: CASSVAALGDTQYF. The CDR3 DNA follows: TGTGCCAGCAGCGTCGCAGCTCTTGGGGATACGCAGTATTTT.

This clonotype was seen repeatedly, ten times or more. This sequence joins TRBV19 and TRBJ1-2, with D unresolved. Trimming stripped 5 bases from V and 8 bases from J, with 21 bases between. From germline, CDR1 is LNHDA and CDR2 SQIVND (reference sequence). This CDR3 is 15 amino acids long. The CDR3 bases are TGTGCCAGTAGTCGCCTCAGTGGCTTCGGGAAGGGCTACACCTTC. As protein: CASSRLSGFGKGYTF.

This clonotype was seen repeatedly, ten times or more. The chain has TRBV5-1 and TRBJ2-2; D gene unclear. Germline lookup yields CDR1 SGHRS and CDR2 YFSETQ. V was clipped by 4 bases and J by 4 bases, with 8 bases between them. This CDR3 comprises 13 residues. The CDR3 DNA follows: TGCGCCAGCAGCCTACGCCTCACCGGGGAGCTGTTTTTT. Translated: CASSLRLTGELFF. Drawing the rest from reference TRBV5-1 and TRBJ2-2, the complete variable domain is KAGVTQTPRYLIKTRGQQVTLSCSPISGHRSVSWYQQTPGQGLQFLFEYFSETQRNKGNFPGRFSGRQFSNSRSEMNVSTLELGDSALYLCASSLRLTGELFFGEGSRLTVL.

The CDR3 DNA sequence: TGTGCCAGCAGTTCGCTTCTGGGGACTGAAGCTTTCTTT. Its translation is CASSSLLGTEAFF. The rearrangement joins TRBV6-6 to TRBJ1-1; D gene ambiguous. The germline V gene encodes CDR1 MNHNY and CDR2 SVGAGI (reference sequence). V lost 4 bases, J lost 5 bases, and 11 bases lay in between. CDR3 size: 13 residues.

The sample holds many counts of this clonotype. The V gene is TRBV4-3, the J gene TRBJ2-5; TRBD2 aligns across 7 bases. The CDR3 covers 13 residues. V lost 0 bases to trimming and J lost 10 bases; unmatched junction nucleotides: 5. CDR1 LGHNA and CDR2 YSLEER come from the germline V gene. This CDR3 reads CASSQELGRVQYF. CDR3 nucleotide sequence: TGCGCCAGCAGCCAAGAGTTGGGGAGGGTCCAGTACTTC.

The sample holds many counts of this clonotype. The chain has TRBV24-1 and TRBJ1-1; a possible D gene is TRBD1 (5 bases). The CDR3 totals 12 residues. Between the trimmed V and J ends, which lost 3 bases and 9 bases, there was a span of 10 bases. The germline CDR1 and CDR2 sequences are KGHDR and SFDVKD. CDR3 protein: CATSDEAGQAFF. The CDR3 nucleotides are TGTGCCACCAGTGATGAGGCAGGGCAAGCTTTCTTT.

This clonotype was seen repeatedly, ten times or more. The rearrangement uses TRBV7-9 and TRBJ2-7; TRBD2 aligns across 8 bases. The CDR3 length is 16 residues. From germline, CDR1 is SEHNR and CDR2 FQNEAQ (reference sequence). V lost 5 bases to trimming and J lost 5 bases; unmatched junction nucleotides: 14. In DNA, the CDR3 is TGTGCCAGCAGCCCGACTGTGGGCGGGAGGAACCACGAGCAGTACTTC. Its protein product is CASSPTVGGRNHEQYF.

This clonotype appeared many times. The chain combines TRBV4-1 with TRBJ1-2; D ambiguous. The V end was cut by 0 bases, the J end by 2 bases, with 7 bases between. Germline CDR1 MGHRA, CDR2 YSYEKL. The CDR3 extends over 14 amino acids. The CDR3 bases are TGCGCCAGCAGCCAAGATATAGCCAACTATGGCTACACCTTC. The encoded protein is CASSQDIANYGYTF.

The rearrangement uses TRBV4-3 and TRBJ2-3; D remains ambiguous. The V gene's germline CDR1 is LGHNA and CDR2 YSLEER. V was trimmed by 1 base and J by 6 bases, leaving 14 bases between them. The CDR3 has 15 residues. For the CDR3, the DNA is TGCGCCAGCAGCCAAGGGGGTCCTGATGCGGATACGCAGTATTTT. It codes for CASSQGGPDADTQYF.

The chain joins TRBV5-4 to TRBJ2-5, with D maybe TRBD2 (6 bases). CDR1 and CDR2 (germline): SGHNT, YYREEE (reference sequence). The V gene lost 1 base and the J gene lost 5 bases, with 15 bases spanning the gap. The CDR3 has 15 amino acids. The CDR3 bases are TGTGCCAGCAGCTTGCAGGCGGGAACGGGTGAGACCCAGTACTTC. Its protein is CASSLQAGTGETQYF. Supplemented by reference TRBV5-4 and TRBJ2-5, the full variable domain reads ETGVTQSPTHLIKTRGQQVTLRCSSQSGHNTVSWYQQALGQGPQFIFQYYREEENGRGNFPPRFSGLQFPNYSSELNVNALELDDSALYLCASSLQAGTGETQYFGPGTRLLVL.

The CDR3 DNA sequence: TGTGCCTGGAGTGGAGGACAGGGGGCTTATCAGCCCCAGCATTTT. This sequence encodes CAWSGGQGAYQPQHF. The V and J genes are TRBV30 and TRBJ1-5, with 11 bases that match TRBD1. J lost 5 bases, V lost 1 base, and 4 bases had no gene match. This CDR3 spans 15 amino acids. CDR1 and CDR2 from the germline V gene are GTSNPN and SVGIG (reference sequence).

The CDR3 region has the DNA TGTGCCAGCAGCTCAATCCGGGACAACAATTACGAGCAGTACTTC. It encodes CASSSIRDNNYEQYF. This sequence joins TRBV11-2 and TRBJ2-7, with D possibly matching TRBD1 (6 bases). CDR3 size: 15 residues. The germline V gene has CDR1 SGHAT and CDR2 FQNNGV. Trimming took 4 bases from V and 4 from J, leaving 17 bases between them.

There are many counts of this clonotype. The CDR3 reads CASSLGAGGKPKQFF. In nucleotides, the CDR3 is TGTGCCAGCAGCTTAGGAGCGGGAGGAAAACCAAAGCAGTTCTTC. The rearrangement joins TRBV7-2 to TRBJ2-1; 9 nucleotides agree with TRBD2. This CDR3 is built from 15 residues. V gave up 1 base and J gave up 11 bases; unmatched junction bases: 9. Germline V lookup: CDR1 SGHTA, CDR2 FQGNSA.

This clonotype has more than one count but fewer than ten. The chain has TRBV20-1 and TRBJ2-2, with 11 bases that match TRBD2. Germline V lookup: CDR1 DFQATT, CDR2 SNEGSKA (reference sequence). The CDR3 spans 13 residues. Unmatched junction bases numbered 1, after V lost 7 bases and J lost 3 bases. CDR3 region: CSGTSGYTGELFF. The CDR3 bases are TGCAGTGGGACTAGCGGGTACACCGGGGAGCTGTTTTTT.

The V and J genes are TRBV20-1 and TRBJ2-7, with 9 bases identical to TRBD1. The CDR3 length is 14 residues. The V segment lost 5 bases and the J segment 2 bases; nucleotides outside the gene matches: 7. The germline V gene has CDR1 DFQATT and CDR2 SNEGSKA (reference sequence). The CDR3 DNA is TGCAGTGCTGAATCCGGGACAGGGACCTACGAGCAGTACTTC. It specifies CSAESGTGTYEQYF.